The table lists the clone carrying this T cell receptor (beta chain) with a few counts. Antigen: not known. The CDR3 contains 13 residues. From germline, CDR1 is KGHDR and CDR2 SFDVKD. Treatment in this sample: roughly 11-day PBMC culture with coronavirus spike peptide pools or control peptides (ViraFEST assay). This sample was included in a study of vaccination and CD4 T cells after COVID-19. The Oncomine TCR Beta short-read assay generated sequence data from the DNA of cultured CD4+ T cells. Using its own MiXCR run on the PCR reads, TCRdb lists one record per CDR3 protein. The sample includes about 24,000 distinct CDR3 sequences, 60% seen only once; the top ten take roughly 14%.

Sequencing was performed on CD4+ T cells from blood, cultured in vitro, taken after SARS-CoV-2 vaccination. This chain joins TRBV24-1 and TRBJ2-5; D possibly matches TRBD1 or TRBD2 (5 bases each). The sequence derives from a human donor who received a COVID-19 vaccine. The CDR3 loop reads CAVGDRYQETQYF. CDR3 nucleotides: TGTGCGGTGGGAGACAGATACCAAGAGACCCAGTACTTC.